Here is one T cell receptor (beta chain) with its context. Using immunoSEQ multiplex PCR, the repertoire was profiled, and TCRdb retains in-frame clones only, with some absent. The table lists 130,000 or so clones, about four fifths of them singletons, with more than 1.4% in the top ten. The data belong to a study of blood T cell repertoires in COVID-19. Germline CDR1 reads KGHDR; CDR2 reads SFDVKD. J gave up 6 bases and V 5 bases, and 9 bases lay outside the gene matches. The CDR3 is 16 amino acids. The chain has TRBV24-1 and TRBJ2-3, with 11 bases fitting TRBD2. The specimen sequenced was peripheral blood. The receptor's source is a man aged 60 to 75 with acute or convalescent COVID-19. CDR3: CATSGPTSGSGDTQYF. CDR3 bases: TGTGCCACCAGTGGCCCCACTAGCGGGAGTGGGGATACGCAGTATTTT.